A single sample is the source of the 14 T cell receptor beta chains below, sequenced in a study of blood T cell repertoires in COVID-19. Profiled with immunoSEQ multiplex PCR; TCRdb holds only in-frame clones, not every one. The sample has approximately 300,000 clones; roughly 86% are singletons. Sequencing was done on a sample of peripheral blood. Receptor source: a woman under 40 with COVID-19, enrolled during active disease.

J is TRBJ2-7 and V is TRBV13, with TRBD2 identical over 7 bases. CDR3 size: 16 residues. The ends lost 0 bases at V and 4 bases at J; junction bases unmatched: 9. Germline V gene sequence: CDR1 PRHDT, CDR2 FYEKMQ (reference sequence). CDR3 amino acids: CASSLGGGRARYEQYF. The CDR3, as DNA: TGTGCCAGCAGCTTAGGGGGAGGGAGGGCAAGGTACGAGCAGTACTTC.

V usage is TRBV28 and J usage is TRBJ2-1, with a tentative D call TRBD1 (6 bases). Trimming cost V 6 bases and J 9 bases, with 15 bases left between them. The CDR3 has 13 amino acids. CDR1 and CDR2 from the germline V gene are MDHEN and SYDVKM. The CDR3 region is CASSPGLDSEQFF. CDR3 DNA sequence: TGTGCCAGCAGCCCCGGACTGGACAGTGAGCAGTTCTTC.

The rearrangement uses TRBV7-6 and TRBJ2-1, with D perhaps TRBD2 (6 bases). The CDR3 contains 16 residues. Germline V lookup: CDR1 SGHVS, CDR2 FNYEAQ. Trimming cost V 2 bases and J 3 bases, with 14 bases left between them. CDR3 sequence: CASSLIVAAYYNEQFF. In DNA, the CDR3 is TGTGCCAGCAGCTTAATCGTAGCGGCTTACTACAATGAGCAGTTCTTC.

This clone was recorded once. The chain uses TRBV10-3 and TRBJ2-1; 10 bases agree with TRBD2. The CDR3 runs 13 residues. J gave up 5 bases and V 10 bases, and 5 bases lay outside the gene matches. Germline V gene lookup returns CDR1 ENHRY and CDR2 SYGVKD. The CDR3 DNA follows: TGTGCCACCGGGACTAGCGTCGACAATGAGCAGTTCTTC. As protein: CATGTSVDNEQFF.

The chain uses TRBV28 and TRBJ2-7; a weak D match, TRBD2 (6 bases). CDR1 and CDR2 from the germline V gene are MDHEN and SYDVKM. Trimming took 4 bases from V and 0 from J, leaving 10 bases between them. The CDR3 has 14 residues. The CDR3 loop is CASSSRDFSYEQYF. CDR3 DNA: TGTGCCAGCAGTTCTCGGGACTTCTCCTACGAGCAGTACTTC. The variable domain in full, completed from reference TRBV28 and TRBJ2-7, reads DVKVTQSSRYLVKRTGEKVFLECVQDMDHENMFWYRQDPGLGLRLIYFSYDVKMKEKGDIPEGYSVSREKKERFSLILESASTNQTSMYLCASSSRDFSYEQYFGPGTRLTVT.

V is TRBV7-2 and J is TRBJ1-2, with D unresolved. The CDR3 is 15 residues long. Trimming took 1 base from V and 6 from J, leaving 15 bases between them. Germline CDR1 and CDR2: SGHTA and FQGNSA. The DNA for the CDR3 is TGTGCCAGCAGCTTAGTGTGGGGTCGGGGTGATGGCTACACCTTC. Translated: CASSLVWGRGDGYTF.

The CDR3 protein is CASSLGAPDQPQHF. DNA for the CDR3: TGCGCCAGCAGCTTAGGGGCCCCCGATCAGCCCCAGCATTTT. The chain combines TRBV5-1 with TRBJ1-5; TRBD1 is a possible D gene (5 bases). V lost 2 bases and J 5 bases, leaving 11 bases between the germline ends. This CDR3 comprises 14 residues. Germline V gene data show CDR1 as SGHRS and CDR2 as YFSETQ.

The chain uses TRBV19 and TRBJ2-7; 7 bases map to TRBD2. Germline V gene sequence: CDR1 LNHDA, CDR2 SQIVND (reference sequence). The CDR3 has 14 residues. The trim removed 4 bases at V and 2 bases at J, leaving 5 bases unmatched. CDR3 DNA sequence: TGTGCCAGTAGTACCTGGGGAGGGGCCTACGAGCAGTACTTC. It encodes CASSTWGGAYEQYF.

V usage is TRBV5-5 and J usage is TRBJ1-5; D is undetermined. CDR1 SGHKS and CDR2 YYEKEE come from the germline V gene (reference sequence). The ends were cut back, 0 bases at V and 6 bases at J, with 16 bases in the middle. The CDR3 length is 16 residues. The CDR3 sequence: CASSLVYGDETQPQHF. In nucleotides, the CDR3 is TGTGCCAGCAGCTTGGTATACGGGGATGAGACTCAGCCCCAGCATTTT.

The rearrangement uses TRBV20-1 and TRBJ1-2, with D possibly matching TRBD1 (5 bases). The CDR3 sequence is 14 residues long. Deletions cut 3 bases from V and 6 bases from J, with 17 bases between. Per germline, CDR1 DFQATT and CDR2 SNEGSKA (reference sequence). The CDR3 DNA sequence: TGCAGTGCTAGTGACCTCTCGGGGGGGAATGGCTACACCTTC. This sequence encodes CSASDLSGGNGYTF.

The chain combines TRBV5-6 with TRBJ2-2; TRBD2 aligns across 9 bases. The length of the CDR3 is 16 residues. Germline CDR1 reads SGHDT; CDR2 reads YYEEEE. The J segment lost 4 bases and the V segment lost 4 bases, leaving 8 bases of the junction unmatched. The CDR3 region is CASSIGLAFSTGELFF. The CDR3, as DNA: TGTGCCAGCAGCATTGGACTAGCGTTTTCCACCGGGGAGCTGTTTTTT.

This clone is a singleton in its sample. The CDR3 DNA reads TGTGCCAGCAGCGTAGTCGGGGTATTGGCTTTCTTT. This sequence encodes CASSVVGVLAFF. The rearrangement links TRBV9 to TRBJ1-1; D gene uncertain. This CDR3 contains 12 residues. V gave up 0 bases and J gave up 11 bases, with 11 bases separating them. The germline gives CDR1 SGDLS, CDR2 YYNGEE.

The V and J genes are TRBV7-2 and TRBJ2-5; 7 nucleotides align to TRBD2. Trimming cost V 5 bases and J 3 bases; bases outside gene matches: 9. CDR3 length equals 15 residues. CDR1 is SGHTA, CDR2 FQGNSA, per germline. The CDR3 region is CASSPGGREKETQYF. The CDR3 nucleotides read TGTGCCAGCAGCCCCGGTGGGCGGGAGAAAGAGACCCAGTACTTC.

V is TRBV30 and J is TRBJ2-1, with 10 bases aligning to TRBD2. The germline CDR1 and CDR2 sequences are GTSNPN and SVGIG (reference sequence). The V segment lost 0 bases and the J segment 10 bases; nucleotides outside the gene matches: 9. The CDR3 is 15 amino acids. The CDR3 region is CAWSVRTSGYREQFF. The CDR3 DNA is TGTGCCTGGAGTGTACGGACTAGCGGTTACAGGGAGCAGTTCTTC.